This T cell receptor (beta chain) was recovered during a study of cytomegalovirus exposure and HLA in healthy donors. Study observations and caveats: HLA restriction was apparent for most CMV-associated TCR beta chains in a later analysis. Investigators reported some 150 TCR beta chains as tied to cytomegalovirus. Being productive about 87% or about 30% of the time was typical of most TCR beta V segments in an earlier analysis.

Likely unrecorded immune exposures existed in these nominally healthy donors. Details on this clone: Its specificity is not known.

Primers for the PCR totalled 60 Vbeta and 13 Jbeta. TCRdb's copy holds only in-frame clones and misses some; the assay was immunoSEQ multiplex PCR. The sample consists of approximately 180,000 clones, about three quarters of them appearing once. Material for sequencing was PBMCs. This TCR was sampled from a woman aged 40 to 50 in good health and CMV-seronegative.

The DNA for the CDR3 is TGTGCCAGCAGCTTACTTAGGGGTAATTCACCCCTCCACTTT. It codes for CASSLLRGNSPLHF. The chain couples TRBV11-2 to TRBJ1-6; possibly TRBD1 for D (5 bases). There are 14 residues in the CDR3. Trimming stripped 2 bases from V and 6 bases from J, with 8 bases between. CDR1 and CDR2 from the germline V gene are SGHAT and FQNNGV.